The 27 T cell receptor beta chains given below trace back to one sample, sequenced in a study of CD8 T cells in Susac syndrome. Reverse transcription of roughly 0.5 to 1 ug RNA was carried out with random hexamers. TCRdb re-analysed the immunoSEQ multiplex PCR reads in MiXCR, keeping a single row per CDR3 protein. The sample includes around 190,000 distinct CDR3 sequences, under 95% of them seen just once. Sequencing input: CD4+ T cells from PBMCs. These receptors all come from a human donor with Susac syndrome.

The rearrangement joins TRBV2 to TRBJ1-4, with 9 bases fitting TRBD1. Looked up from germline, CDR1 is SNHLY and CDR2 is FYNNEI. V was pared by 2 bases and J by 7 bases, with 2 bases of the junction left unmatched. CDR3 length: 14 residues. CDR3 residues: CASSERTGVEKLFF. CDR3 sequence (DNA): TGTGCCAGCAGTGAAAGGACAGGGGTTGAAAAACTGTTTTTT.

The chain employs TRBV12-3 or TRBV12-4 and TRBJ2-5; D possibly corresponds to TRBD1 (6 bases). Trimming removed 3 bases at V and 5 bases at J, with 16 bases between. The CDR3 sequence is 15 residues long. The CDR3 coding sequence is TGTGCCAGCAGTTTCTACGGTGGGGGCCGGGAGACCCAGTACTTC. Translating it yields CASSFYGGGRETQYF.

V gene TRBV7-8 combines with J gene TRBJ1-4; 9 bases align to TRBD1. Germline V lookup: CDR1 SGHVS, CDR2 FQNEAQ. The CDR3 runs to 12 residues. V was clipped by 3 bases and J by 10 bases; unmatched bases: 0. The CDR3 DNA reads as TGTGCCAGCAGCTTGGGACAGGGAAAACTGTTTTTT. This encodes CASSLGQGKLFF.

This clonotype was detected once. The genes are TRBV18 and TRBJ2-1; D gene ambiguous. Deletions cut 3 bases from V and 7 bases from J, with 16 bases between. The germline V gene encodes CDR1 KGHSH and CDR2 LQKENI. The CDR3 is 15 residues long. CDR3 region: CASSPPRSSLNEQFF. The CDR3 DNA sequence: TGTGCCAGCTCACCTCCCAGGAGTAGCCTGAATGAGCAGTTCTTC.

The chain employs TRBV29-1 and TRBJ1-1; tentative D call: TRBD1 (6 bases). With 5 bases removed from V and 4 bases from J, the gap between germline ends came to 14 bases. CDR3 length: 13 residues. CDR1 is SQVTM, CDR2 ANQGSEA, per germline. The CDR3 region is CSVRSGGRTEAFF. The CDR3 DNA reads TGCAGCGTTAGGAGCGGGGGGCGCACTGAAGCTTTCTTT. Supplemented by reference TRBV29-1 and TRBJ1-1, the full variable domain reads SAVISQKPSRDICQRGTSLTIQCQVDSQVTMMFWYRQQPGQSLTLIATANQGSEATYESGFVIDKFPISRPNLTFSTLTVSNMSPEDSSIYLCSVRSGGRTEAFFGQGTRLTVV.

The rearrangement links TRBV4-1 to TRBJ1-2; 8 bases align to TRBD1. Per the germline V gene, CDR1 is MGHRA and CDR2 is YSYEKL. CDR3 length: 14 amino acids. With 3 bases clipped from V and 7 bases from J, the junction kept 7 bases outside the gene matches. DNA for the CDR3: TGCGCCAGCAGCCACCCAGGACAGGGAGGTGGCTACACCTTC. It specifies CASSHPGQGGGYTF.

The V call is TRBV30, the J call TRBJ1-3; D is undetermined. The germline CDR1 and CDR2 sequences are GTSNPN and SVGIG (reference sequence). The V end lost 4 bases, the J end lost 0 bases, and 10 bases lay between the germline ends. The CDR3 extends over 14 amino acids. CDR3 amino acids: CAWIDWSSGNTIYF. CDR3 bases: TGTGCCTGGATAGACTGGAGCTCTGGAAACACCATATATTTT.

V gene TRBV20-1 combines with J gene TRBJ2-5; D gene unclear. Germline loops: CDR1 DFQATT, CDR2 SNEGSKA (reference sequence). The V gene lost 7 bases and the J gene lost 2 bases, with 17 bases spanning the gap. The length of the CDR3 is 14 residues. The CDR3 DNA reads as TGCAGTGGCCAAGTCGACCCCACTCAAGAGACCCAGTACTTC. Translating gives CSGQVDPTQETQYF.

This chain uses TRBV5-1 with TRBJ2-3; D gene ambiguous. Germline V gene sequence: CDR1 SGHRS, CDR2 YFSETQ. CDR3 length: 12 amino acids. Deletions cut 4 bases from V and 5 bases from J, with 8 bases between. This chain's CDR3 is CASSTSGDTQYF. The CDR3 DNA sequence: TGCGCCAGCAGCACCTCAGGAGATACGCAGTATTTT. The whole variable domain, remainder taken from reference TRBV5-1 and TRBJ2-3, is KAGVTQTPRYLIKTRGQQVTLSCSPISGHRSVSWYQQTPGQGLQFLFEYFSETQRNKGNFPGRFSGRQFSNSRSEMNVSTLELGDSALYLCASSTSGDTQYFGPGTRLTVL.

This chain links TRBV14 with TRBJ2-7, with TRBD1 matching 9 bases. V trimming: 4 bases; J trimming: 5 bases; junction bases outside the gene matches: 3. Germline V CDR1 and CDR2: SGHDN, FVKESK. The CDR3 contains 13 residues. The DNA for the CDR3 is TGTGCCAGCAGCCGAACAGGGGGCCACGAGCAGTACTTC. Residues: CASSRTGGHEQYF.

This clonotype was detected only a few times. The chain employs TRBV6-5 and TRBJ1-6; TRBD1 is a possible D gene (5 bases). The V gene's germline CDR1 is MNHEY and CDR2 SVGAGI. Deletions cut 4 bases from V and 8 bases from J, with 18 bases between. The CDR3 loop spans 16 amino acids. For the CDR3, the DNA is TGTGCCAGCAGTTCACCGGGCCCCGGGGGGGATTCACCCCTCCACTTT. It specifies CASSSPGPGGDSPLHF.

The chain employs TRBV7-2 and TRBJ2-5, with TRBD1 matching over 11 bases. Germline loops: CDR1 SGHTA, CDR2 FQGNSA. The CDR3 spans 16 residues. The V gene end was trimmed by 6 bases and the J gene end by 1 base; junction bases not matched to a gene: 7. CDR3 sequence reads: CASRPGQGAGQETQYF. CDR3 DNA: TGTGCCAGCAGACCCGGACAGGGGGCGGGCCAAGAGACCCAGTACTTC.

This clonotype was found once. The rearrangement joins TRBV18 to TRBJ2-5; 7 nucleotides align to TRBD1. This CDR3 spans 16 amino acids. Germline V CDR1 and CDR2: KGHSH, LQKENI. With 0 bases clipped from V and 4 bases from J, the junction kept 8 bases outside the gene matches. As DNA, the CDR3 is TGTGCCAGCTCACCACCGGGCAGGGGGTCTGGAGAGACCCAGTACTTC. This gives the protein CASSPPGRGSGETQYF.

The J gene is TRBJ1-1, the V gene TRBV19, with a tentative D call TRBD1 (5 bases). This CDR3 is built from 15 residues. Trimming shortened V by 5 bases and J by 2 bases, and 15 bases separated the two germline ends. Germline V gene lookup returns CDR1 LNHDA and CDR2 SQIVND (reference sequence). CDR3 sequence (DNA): TGTGCCAGTAGTCCAATCGACAGCATCAACACTGAAGCTTTCTTT. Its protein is CASSPIDSINTEAFF.

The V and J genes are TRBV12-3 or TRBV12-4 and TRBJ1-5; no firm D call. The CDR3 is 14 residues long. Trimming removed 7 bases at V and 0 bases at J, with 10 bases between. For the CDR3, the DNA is TGTGCCAGCACGATGGGGAGTAGCAATCAGCCCCAGCATTTT. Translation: CASTMGSSNQPQHF.

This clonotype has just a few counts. CDR3 amino acids: CASSRIRTVAYEQYF. The CDR3 nucleotides are TGTGCCAGCAGTCGAATCAGGACAGTCGCCTACGAGCAGTACTTC. The chain uses TRBV6-2 or TRBV6-3 and TRBJ2-7, with D possibly matching TRBD1 (6 bases). Germline assignment: CDR1 MNHEY and CDR2 SVGEGT. Trimming took off 5 bases at V and 2 bases at J, with 16 bases between the two ends. The CDR3 consists of 15 residues.

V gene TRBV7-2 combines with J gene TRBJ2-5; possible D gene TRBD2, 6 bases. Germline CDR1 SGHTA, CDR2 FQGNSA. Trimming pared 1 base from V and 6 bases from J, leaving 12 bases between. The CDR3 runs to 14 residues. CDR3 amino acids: CASSLGGAGKTQYF. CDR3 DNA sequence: TGTGCCAGCAGCTTAGGCGGGGCTGGGAAGACCCAGTACTTC.

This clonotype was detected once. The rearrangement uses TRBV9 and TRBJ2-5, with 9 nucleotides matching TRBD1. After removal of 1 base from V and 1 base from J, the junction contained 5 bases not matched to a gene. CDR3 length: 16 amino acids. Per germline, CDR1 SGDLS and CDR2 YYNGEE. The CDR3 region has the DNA TGTGCCAGCAGCGTACAACAGGGGGCGGCCCAAGAGACCCAGTACTTC. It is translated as CASSVQQGAAQETQYF.

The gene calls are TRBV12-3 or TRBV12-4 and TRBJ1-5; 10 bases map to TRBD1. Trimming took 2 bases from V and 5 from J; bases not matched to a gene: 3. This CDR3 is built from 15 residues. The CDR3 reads CASSLRDRGDQPQHF. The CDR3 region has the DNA TGTGCCAGCAGTTTACGGGACAGGGGAGATCAGCCCCAGCATTTT.

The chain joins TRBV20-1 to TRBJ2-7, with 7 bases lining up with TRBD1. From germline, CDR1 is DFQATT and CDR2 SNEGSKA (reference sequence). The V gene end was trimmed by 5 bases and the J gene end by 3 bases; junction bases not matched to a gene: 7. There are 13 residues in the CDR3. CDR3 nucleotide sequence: TGCAGTGCTCTCACAGGGGAAAACTACGAGCAGTACTTC. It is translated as CSALTGENYEQYF.

The CDR3 spells CASSLVVWLATDEQYF. Here the CDR3 DNA reads TGTGCCAGCAGCTTAGTCGTATGGCTAGCAACGGACGAGCAGTACTTC. The rearrangement links TRBV7-2 to TRBJ2-7; possibly TRBD2 for D (5 bases). Germline V gene data show CDR1 as SGHTA and CDR2 as FQGNSA. With 1 base removed from V and 5 bases from J, the gap between germline ends came to 18 bases. This CDR3 spans 16 amino acids.

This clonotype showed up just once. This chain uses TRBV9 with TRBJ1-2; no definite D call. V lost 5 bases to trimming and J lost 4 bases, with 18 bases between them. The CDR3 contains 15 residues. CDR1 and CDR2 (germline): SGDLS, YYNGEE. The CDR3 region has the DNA TGTGCCAGCAGTGCTCGATACGGGCTTTCCTATGGCTACACCTTC. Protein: CASSARYGLSYGYTF.

Here the CDR3 DNA reads TGTGCCAGCAGTGAAGACTCAACCTACGAGCAGTACTTC. It yields the protein CASSEDSTYEQYF. This rearrangement joins TRBV2 to TRBJ2-7; D remains ambiguous. Trimming stripped 1 base from V and 2 bases from J, with 6 bases between. CDR3 length: 13 residues. Germline loops: CDR1 SNHLY, CDR2 FYNNEI.

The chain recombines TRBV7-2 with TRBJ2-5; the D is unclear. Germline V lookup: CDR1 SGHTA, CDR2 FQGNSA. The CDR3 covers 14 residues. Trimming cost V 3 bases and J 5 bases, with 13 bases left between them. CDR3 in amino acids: CASSFQGMGETQYF. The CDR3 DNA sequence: TGTGCCAGCAGCTTTCAAGGAATGGGGGAGACCCAGTACTTC.

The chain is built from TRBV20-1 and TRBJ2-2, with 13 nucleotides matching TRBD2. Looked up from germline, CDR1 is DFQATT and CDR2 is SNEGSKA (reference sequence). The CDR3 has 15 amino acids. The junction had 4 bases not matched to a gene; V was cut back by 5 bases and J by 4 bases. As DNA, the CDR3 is TGCAGTGCTCTACTAGCGGGGGGGCCCACCGGGGAGCTGTTTTTT. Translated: CSALLAGGPTGELFF.

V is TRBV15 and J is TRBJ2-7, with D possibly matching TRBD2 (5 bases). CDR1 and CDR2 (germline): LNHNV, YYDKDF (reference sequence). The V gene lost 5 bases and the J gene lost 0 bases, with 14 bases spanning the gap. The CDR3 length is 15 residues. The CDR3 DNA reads TGTGCCACCAGCCGGGGAAATCAAGCCTCCTACGAGCAGTACTTC. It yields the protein CATSRGNQASYEQYF.

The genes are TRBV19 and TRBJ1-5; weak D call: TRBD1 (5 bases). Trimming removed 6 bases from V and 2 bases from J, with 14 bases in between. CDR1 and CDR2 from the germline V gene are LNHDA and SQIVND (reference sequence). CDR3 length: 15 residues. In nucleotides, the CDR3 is TGTGCCAGTAGCCAGAGGGGAGGGGGCAATCAGCCCCAGCATTTT. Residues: CASSQRGGGNQPQHF.